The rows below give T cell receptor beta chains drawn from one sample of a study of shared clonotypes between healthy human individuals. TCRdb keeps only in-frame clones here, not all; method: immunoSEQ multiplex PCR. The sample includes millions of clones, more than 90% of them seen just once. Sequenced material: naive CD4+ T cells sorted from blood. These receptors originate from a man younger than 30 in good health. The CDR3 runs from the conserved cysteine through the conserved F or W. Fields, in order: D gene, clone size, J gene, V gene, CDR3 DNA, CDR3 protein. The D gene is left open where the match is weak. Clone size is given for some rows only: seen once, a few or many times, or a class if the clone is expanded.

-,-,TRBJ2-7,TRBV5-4,TGTGCCAGCAGCTTCGGAGGGAGCTCCTACGAGCAGTACTTC,CASSFGGSSYEQYF
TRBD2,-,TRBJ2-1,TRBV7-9,TGTGCCAGCAGCTCGGGACTAGCGGGAGTCTATGAGCAGTTCTTC,CASSSGLAGVYEQFF
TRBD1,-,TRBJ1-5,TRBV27,TGTGCCAGCAGTCCTTGGACAGGGCAGGGAAGCAATCAGCCCCAGCATTTT,CASSPWTGQGSNQPQHF
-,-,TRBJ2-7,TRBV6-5,TGTGCCAGCAGTTACGTAACAGGGTCCTACGAGCAGTACTTC,CASSYVTGSYEQYF
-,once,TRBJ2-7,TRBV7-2,TGTGCCAGCAGCGTCGGAGGGGGAACCTACGAGCAGTACTTC,CASSVGGGTYEQYF
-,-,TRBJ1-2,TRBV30,TGTGCCTGGAGTGTTATCTGGGGTTACTATGGCTACACCTTC,CAWSVIWGYYGYTF
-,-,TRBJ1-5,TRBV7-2,TGTGCCAGCAGCCCTAGGGGTGGGGCAGGCAGGCAGCCCCAGCATTTT,CASSPRGGAGRQPQHF
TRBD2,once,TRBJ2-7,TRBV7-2,TGTGCCAGCAGGGGACTAGCGGGAGTAGTAGAGCAGTACTTC,CASRGLAGVVEQYF
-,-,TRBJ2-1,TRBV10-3,TGTGCCATCAGTTTAGAGTACAATGAGCAGTTCTTC,CAISLEYNEQFF
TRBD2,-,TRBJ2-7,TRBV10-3,TGTGCCATCAGTGGGACTGGCGGGGGCTACGAGCAGTACTTC,CAISGTGGGYEQYF
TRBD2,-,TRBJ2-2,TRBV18,TGTGCCAGCTCACCACTAGCGGGGGTATGGACCGGGGAGCTGTTTTTT,CASSPLAGVWTGELFF
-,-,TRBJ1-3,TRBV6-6,TGTGCCAGCAGTTCTGGAGGAAAATCAGCTGGAAACACCATATATTTT,CASSSGGKSAGNTIYF
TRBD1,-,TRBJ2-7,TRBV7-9,TGTGCCAGCAGCTCTGGACAGGGGGCCCGCTACGAGCAGTACTTC,CASSSGQGARYEQYF
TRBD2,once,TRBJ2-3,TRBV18,TGTGCCAGCTCTCCCCCGGCGGGAGGCACAGATACGCAGTATTTT,CASSPPAGGTDTQYF
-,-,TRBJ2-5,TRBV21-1,TGTGCCAGCAGCAGGCGTAGGACAGGGAAGAAAGAGACCCAGTACTTC,CASSRRRTGKKETQYF
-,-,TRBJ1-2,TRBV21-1,TGTGCCAGCAGCAAAGAGAAGGGGGGGGACTATGGCTACACCTTC,CASSKEKGGDYGYTF